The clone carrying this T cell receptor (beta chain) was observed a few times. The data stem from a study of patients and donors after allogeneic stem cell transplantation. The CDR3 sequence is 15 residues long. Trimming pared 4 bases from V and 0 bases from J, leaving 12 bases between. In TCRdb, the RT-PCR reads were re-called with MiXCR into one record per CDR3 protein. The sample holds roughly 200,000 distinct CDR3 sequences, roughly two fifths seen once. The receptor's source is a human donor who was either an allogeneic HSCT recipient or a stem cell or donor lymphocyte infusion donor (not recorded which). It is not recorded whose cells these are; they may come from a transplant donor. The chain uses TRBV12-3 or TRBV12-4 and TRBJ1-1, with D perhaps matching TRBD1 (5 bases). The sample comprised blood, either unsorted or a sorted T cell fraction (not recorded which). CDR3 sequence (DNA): TGTGCCAGCAGTTACAATTCAGGGTTGAACACTGAAGCTTTCTTT. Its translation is CASSYNSGLNTEAFF.